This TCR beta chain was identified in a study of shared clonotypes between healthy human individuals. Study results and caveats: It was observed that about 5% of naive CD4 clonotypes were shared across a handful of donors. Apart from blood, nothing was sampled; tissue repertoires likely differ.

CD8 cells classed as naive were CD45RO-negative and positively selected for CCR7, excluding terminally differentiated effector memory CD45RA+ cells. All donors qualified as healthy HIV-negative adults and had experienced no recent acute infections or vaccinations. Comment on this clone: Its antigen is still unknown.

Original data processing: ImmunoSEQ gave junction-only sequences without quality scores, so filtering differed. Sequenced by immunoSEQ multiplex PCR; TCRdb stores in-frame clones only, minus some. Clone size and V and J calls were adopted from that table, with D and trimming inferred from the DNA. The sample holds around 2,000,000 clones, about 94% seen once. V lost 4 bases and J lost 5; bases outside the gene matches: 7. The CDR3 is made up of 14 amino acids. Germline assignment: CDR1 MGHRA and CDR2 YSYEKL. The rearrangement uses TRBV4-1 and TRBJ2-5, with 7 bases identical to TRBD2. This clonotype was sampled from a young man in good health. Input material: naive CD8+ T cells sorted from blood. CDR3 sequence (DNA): TGCGCCAGCAGCCCCAGACTAGCCCTGGAGACCCAGTACTTC. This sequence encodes CASSPRLALETQYF.